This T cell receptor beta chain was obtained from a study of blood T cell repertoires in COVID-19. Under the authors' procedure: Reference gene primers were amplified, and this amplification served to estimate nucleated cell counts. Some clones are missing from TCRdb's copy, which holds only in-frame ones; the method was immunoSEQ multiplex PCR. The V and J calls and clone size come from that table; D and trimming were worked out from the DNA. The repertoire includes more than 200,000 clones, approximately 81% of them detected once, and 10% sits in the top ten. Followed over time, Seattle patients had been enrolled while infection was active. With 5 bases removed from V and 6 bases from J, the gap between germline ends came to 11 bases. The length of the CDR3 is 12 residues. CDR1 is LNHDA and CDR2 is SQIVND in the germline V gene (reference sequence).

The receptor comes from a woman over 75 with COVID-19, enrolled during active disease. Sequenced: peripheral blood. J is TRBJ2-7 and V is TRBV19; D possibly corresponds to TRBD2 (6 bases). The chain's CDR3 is CASSHLGGEQYF. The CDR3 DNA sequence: TGTGCCAGTAGTCACTTGGGGGGCGAGCAGTACTTC. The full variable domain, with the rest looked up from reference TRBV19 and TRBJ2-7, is DGGITQSPKYLFRKEGQNVTLSCEQNLNHDAMYWYRQDPGQGLRLIYYSQIVNDFQKGDIAEGYSVSREKKESFPLTVTSAQKNPTAFYLCASSHLGGEQYFGPGTRLTVT.